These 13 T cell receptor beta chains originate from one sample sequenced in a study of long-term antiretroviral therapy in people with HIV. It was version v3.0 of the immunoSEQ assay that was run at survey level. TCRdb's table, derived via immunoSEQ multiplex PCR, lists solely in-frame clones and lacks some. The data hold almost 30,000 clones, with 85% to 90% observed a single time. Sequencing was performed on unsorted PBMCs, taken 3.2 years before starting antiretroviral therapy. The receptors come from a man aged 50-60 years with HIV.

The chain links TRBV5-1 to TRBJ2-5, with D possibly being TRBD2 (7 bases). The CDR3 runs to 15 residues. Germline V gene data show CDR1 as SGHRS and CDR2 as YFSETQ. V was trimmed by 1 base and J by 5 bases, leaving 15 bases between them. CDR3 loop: CASSLSGSGGETQYF. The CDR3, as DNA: TGCGCCAGCAGCTTGTCAGGGTCGGGGGGCGAGACCCAGTACTTC.

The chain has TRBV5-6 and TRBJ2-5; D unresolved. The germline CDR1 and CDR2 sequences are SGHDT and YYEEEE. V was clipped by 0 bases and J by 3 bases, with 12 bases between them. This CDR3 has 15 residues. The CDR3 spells CASSLEGGRKETQYF. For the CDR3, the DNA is TGTGCCAGCAGCTTGGAAGGTGGGCGGAAAGAGACCCAGTACTTC.

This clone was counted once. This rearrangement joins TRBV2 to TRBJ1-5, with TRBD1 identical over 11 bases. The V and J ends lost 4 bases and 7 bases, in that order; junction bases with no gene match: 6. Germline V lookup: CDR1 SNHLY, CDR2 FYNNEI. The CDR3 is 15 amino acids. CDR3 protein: CASSGGTGGLQPQHF. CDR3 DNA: TGTGCCAGCAGTGGGGGGACAGGGGGTCTACAGCCCCAGCATTTT.

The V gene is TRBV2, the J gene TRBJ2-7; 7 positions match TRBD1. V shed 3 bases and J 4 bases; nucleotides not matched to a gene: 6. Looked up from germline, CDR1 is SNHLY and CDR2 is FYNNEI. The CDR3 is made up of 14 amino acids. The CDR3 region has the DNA TGTGCCAGCAGTGACCAGGGGGATTGGTACGAGCAGTACTTC. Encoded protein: CASSDQGDWYEQYF.

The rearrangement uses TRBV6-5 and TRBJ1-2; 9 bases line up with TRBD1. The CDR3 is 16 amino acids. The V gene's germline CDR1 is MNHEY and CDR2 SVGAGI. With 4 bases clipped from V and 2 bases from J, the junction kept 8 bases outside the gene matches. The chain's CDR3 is CASSWDRALGNYGYTF. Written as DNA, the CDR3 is TGTGCCAGCAGTTGGGACAGGGCATTGGGGAACTATGGCTACACCTTC.

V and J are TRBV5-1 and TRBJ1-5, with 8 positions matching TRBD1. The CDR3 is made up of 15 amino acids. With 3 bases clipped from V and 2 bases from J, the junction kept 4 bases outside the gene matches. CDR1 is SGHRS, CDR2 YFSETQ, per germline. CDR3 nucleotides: TGCGCCAGCAGCTACAGGGGGGAAGGCAATCAGCCCCAGCATTTT. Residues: CASSYRGEGNQPQHF.

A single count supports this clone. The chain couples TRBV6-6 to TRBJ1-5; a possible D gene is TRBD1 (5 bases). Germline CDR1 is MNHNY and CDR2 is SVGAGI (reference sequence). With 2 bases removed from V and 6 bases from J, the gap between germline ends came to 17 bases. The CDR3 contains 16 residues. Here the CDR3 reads CASSYPPGSSVQPQHF. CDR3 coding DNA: TGTGCCAGCAGTTACCCGCCAGGGTCTTCGGTTCAGCCCCAGCATTTT.

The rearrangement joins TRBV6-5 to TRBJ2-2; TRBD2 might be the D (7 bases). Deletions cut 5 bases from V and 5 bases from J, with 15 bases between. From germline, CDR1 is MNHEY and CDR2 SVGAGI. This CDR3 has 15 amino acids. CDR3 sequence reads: CASSPPGGRTGELFF. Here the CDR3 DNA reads TGTGCCAGCAGTCCCCCGGGGGGCCGAACCGGGGAGCTGTTTTTT.

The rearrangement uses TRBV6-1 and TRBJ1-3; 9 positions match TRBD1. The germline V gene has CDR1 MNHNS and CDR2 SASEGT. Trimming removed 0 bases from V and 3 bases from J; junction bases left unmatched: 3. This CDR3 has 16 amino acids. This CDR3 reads CASSEAGTGFGNTIYF. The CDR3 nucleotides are TGTGCCAGCAGTGAAGCTGGGACAGGGTTTGGAAACACCATATATTTT.

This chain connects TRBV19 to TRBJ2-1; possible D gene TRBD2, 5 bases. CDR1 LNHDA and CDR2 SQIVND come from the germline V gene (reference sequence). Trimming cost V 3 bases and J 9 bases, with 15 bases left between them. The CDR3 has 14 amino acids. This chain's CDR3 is CASSIRRGKGEQFF. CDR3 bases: TGTGCCAGTAGTATCCGCCGAGGGAAAGGTGAGCAGTTCTTC. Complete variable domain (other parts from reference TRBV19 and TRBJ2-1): DGGITQSPKYLFRKEGQNVTLSCEQNLNHDAMYWYRQDPGQGLRLIYYSQIVNDFQKGDIAEGYSVSREKKESFPLTVTSAQKNPTAFYLCASSIRRGKGEQFFGPGTRLTVL.

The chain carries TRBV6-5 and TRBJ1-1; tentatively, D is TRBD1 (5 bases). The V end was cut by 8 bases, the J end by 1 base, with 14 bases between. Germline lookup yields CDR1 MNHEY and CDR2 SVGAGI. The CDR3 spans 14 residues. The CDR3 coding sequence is TGTGCCAGCCACGGGGGGGTGGCGAACACTGAAGCTTTCTTT. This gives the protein CASHGGVANTEAFF.

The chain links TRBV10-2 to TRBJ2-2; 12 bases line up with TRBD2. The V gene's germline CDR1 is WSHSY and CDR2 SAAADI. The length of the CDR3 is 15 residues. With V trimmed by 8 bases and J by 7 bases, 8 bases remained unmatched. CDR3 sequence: CASLKLAGGDGELFF. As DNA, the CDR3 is TGCGCCAGCTTGAAACTAGCGGGAGGAGACGGGGAGCTGTTTTTT.

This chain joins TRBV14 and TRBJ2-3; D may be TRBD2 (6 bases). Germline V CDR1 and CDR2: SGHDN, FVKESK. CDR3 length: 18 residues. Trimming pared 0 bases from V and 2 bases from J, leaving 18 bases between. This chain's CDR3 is CASSQDGGWRGATDTQYF. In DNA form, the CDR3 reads TGTGCCAGCAGCCAAGATGGTGGCTGGCGGGGTGCCACAGATACGCAGTATTTT.